What follows are 14 T cell receptor beta chains derived from one specimen sequenced in a study of blood T cell repertoires in COVID-19. Sequenced by immunoSEQ multiplex PCR; TCRdb stores in-frame clones only, minus some. Among 200,000 to 300,000 clones, approximately 86% were seen once, and the ten largest hold less than 4%. Sequenced input: peripheral blood. These receptors originate from a woman aged 25 to 39 who had recovered from COVID-19.

The table lists this clone with a count of one. The chain combines TRBV27 with TRBJ1-2; D is perhaps TRBD1 (5 bases). The germline V gene encodes CDR1 MNHEY and CDR2 SMNVEV (reference sequence). CDR3 length: 15 amino acids. Trimming left V 3 bases short and J 5 bases short, with 16 bases between. In DNA form, the CDR3 reads TGTGCCAGCAGTTTCGGAGGAGGGCAGGGATATGGCTACACCTTC. Translation gives CASSFGGGQGYGYTF.

The J gene is TRBJ2-1, the V gene TRBV5-1; TRBD1 aligns across 9 bases. The V and J ends lost 4 bases and 2 bases, in that order; junction bases with no gene match: 7. The CDR3 loop spans 16 amino acids. Germline CDR1 reads SGHRS; CDR2 reads YFSETQ. CDR3 bases: TGCGCCAGCAGCGAGGACGGGACAGGGCCCTACAATGAGCAGTTCTTC. It encodes CASSEDGTGPYNEQFF.

V usage is TRBV11-1 and J usage is TRBJ2-3; 10 nucleotides agree with TRBD1. V lost 5 bases to trimming and J lost 3 bases; unmatched junction nucleotides: 5. Germline V gene sequence: CDR1 SGHAT, CDR2 FQDESV (reference sequence). The CDR3 has 15 residues. The CDR3, as DNA: TGTGCCAGCAGCCCCCGGACAGGGGGAACAGATACGCAGTATTTT. Its translation: CASSPRTGGTDTQYF.

The V call is TRBV27, the J call TRBJ1-4, with 8 bases matching TRBD1. The V gene end was trimmed by 8 bases and the J gene end by 7 bases; junction bases not matched to a gene: 6. The CDR3 spans 13 residues. Germline lookup yields CDR1 MNHEY and CDR2 SMNVEV (reference sequence). CDR3 nucleotides: TGTGCCAGCGGAGACAGGGGAGGTGAAAAACTGTTTTTT. Translating gives CASGDRGGEKLFF.

The chain carries TRBV5-6 and TRBJ1-2, with D possibly matching TRBD1 (6 bases). V lost 5 bases and J 7 bases, leaving 12 bases between the germline ends. CDR3 length: 12 amino acids. From germline, CDR1 is SGHDT and CDR2 YYEEEE. Here the CDR3 DNA reads TGTGCCAGCAGTCAGGGGTTCGGTGGCTACACCTTC. Encoded protein: CASSQGFGGYTF.

The chain links TRBV5-5 to TRBJ2-5; D unresolved. Per the germline V gene, CDR1 is SGHKS and CDR2 is YYEKEE (reference sequence). V gave up 1 base and J gave up 7 bases, with 11 bases separating them. This CDR3 is built from 13 residues. This CDR3 is CASSLRLDGTQYF. In DNA, the CDR3 is TGTGCCAGCAGCTTGAGGCTAGATGGGACCCAGTACTTC.

V usage is TRBV27 and J usage is TRBJ2-7; D perhaps matches TRBD1 (7 bases). The CDR3 has 13 amino acids. Germline V CDR1 and CDR2: MNHEY, SMNVEV (reference sequence). The ends were cut back, 5 bases at V and 7 bases at J, with 15 bases in the middle. The CDR3, as DNA: TGTGCCAGCAGTCTAGGGGGCGCGGGGGAGCAGTACTTC. Protein sequence: CASSLGGAGEQYF.

The chain recombines TRBV6-1 with TRBJ1-1; TRBD1 matches at 9 bases. V lost 4 bases, J lost 5 bases, and 14 bases stayed unmatched. The CDR3 is made up of 17 amino acids. Per the germline V gene, CDR1 is MNHNS and CDR2 is SASEGT. The CDR3 nucleotides are TGTGCCAGCAGTGCGCGTGGGACAGGGTTGGGAAAAACTGAAGCTTTCTTT. Translated, it gives CASSARGTGLGKTEAFF.

This chain joins TRBV7-8 and TRBJ2-1; 13 nucleotides agree with TRBD2. Germline values: CDR1 SGHVS, CDR2 FQNEAQ. V was pared by 5 bases and J by 4 bases, with 5 bases of the junction left unmatched. The CDR3 spans 16 residues. CDR3: CASSPWTSGGYNEQFF. Written as DNA, the CDR3 is TGTGCCAGCAGCCCTTGGACTAGCGGGGGTTACAATGAGCAGTTCTTC.

This chain links TRBV30 with TRBJ1-1; D remains ambiguous. The CDR3 sequence is 12 residues long. Trimming shortened V by 0 bases and J by 3 bases, and 5 bases separated the two germline ends. Germline CDR1 and CDR2: GTSNPN and SVGIG (reference sequence). The CDR3 DNA follows: TGTGCCTGGAGTGTACGGGACACTGAAGCTTTCTTT. Protein: CAWSVRDTEAFF.

This rearrangement joins TRBV10-3 to TRBJ2-3; no definite D call. The CDR3 spans 11 residues. Germline loops: CDR1 ENHRY, CDR2 SYGVKD. The V end was cut by 4 bases, the J end by 6 bases, with 5 bases between. The DNA for the CDR3 is TGTGCCATCAGTGCTTCCGATACGCAGTATTTT. Translated: CAISASDTQYF.

This clone was found a few times. The chain joins TRBV6-5 to TRBJ2-3; 10 bases fit TRBD2. This CDR3 is built from 14 residues. Looked up from germline, CDR1 is MNHEY and CDR2 is SVGAGI. V shed 7 bases, J shed 2 bases, and the junction held 3 bases outside the gene matches. CDR3 sequence reads: CASKLAGYTDTQYF. The CDR3 bases are TGTGCCAGCAAACTAGCGGGGTACACAGATACGCAGTATTTT.

This clone was picked up a small number of times. CDR3 nucleotides: TGTGCCAGCAGCCCCCAAAAGGACAGGGAAGACGAGCAGTACTTC. Protein sequence: CASSPQKDREDEQYF. The gene calls are TRBV5-4 and TRBJ2-7, with 8 bases fitting TRBD1. Germline-derived CDR1 and CDR2 are SGHNT and YYREEE (reference sequence). The V and J ends lost 4 bases and 5 bases, in that order; junction bases with no gene match: 11. The CDR3 loop spans 15 amino acids. Using reference TRBV5-4 and TRBJ2-7 for the parts outside the CDR3, the full variable domain is ETGVTQSPTHLIKTRGQQVTLRCSSQSGHNTVSWYQQALGQGPQFIFQYYREEENGRGNFPPRFSGLQFPNYSSELNVNALELDDSALYLCASSPQKDREDEQYFGPGTRLTVT.

This clone was seen a single time. The genes are TRBV5-1 and TRBJ1-1, with D possibly TRBD1 on 6 matching bases. CDR3 length: 14 amino acids. Germline V lookup: CDR1 SGHRS, CDR2 YFSETQ. Trimming removed 6 bases from V and 4 bases from J, with 16 bases in between. This CDR3 is CASKFREGGTEAFF. The DNA of the CDR3 is TGCGCCAGCAAGTTTAGGGAAGGGGGCACTGAAGCTTTCTTT.